These T cell receptor beta chains were read from a single sample in a study of blood T cells in healthy people across ages. From the 5' RACE reads, TCRdb called clonotypes with MiXCR, one entry per CDR3 protein. The sample contains roughly 860,000 distinct CDR3 sequences, 62% of which appear only once. Sequenced sample: blood. These receptors were taken from a man aged 30 to 39 in good health. Each CDR3 is given without its conserved first and last residue.

j_call,v_call,cdr3_aa
TRBJ2-5,TRBV18,ASSPLAGDQETQY
TRBJ2-5,TRBV7-2,ASSRGRVETQY
TRBJ1-4,TRBV12-3/TRBV12-4,ASSLGTGNEKLF
TRBJ1-2,TRBV7-9,ASSLGVRGAYGYT
TRBJ2-6,TRBV11-2,ASSLRRSGANVLT
TRBJ2-7,TRBV7-2,ASSPGGLAELLYEQY
TRBJ1-5,TRBV7-9,ASQGGNGNQPQH
TRBJ2-2,TRBV5-1,ASSLIQAPGTGELF
TRBJ1-1,TRBV6-5,ASSYSQRGTEAF
NA,TRBV4-3,ASSPSTGQGETQY
TRBJ1-4,TRBV7-2,ASTPIGPAEGEKLF
TRBJ2-3,TRBV2,ASSETVRFNADTQY
TRBJ2-5,TRBV7-2,ASSSRHGIGVILETQY
TRBJ2-1,TRBV7-3,ASSFPGLENEQF
TRBJ2-3,TRBV29-1,SVGSRGYTQY
TRBJ1-6,TRBV9,ASSVVEAGGSSPLH
TRBJ1-6,TRBV3-1,ASSAEDSPLH
TRBJ2-3,TRBV6-1,ASSDSPGGRQY
TRBJ1-1,TRBV4-3,ASSKGPTEAF
TRBJ2-1,TRBV6-4,ASSLSGGNYNEQF
TRBJ1-2,TRBV18,ASSLGPEDYGYT
TRBJ1-4,TRBV12-3/TRBV12-4,ASSRGGATNEKLF
NA,TRBV6-5,ASRFTGSRETQY
TRBJ2-2,TRBV20-1,SAHLTGASGELF
TRBJ1-6,TRBV7-2,ASSSRGDSANSPLH